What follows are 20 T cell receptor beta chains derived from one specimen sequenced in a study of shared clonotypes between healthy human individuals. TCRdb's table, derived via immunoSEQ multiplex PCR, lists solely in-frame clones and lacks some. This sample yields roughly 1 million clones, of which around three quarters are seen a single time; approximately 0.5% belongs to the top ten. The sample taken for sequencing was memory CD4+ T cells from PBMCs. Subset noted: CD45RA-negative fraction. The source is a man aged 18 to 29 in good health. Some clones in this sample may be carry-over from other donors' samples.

The CDR3 DNA sequence: TGCAGCGCCCGAGCTTGGGGTAGCGGGACCTACGAGCAGTACTTC. Amino acid sequence: CSARAWGSGTYEQYF. This chain joins TRBV29-1 and TRBJ2-7; 8 bases are shared with TRBD2. The germline gives CDR1 SQVTM, CDR2 ANQGSEA. Trimming cost V 7 bases and J 2 bases; bases outside gene matches: 13. This CDR3 is 15 amino acids long.

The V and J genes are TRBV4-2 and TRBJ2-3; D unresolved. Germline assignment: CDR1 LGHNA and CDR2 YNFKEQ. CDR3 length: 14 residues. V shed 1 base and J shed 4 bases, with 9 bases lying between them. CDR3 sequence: CASSQGESADTQYF. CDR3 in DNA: TGTGCCAGCAGCCAAGGCGAGTCCGCAGATACGCAGTATTTT.

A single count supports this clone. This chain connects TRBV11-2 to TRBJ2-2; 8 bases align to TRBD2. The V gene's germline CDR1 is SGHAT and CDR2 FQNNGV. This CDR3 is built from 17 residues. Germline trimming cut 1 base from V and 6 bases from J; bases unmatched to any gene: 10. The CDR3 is CASSLARRLARPGELFF. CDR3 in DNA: TGTGCCAGCAGCTTAGCCCGAAGACTAGCGCGACCCGGGGAGCTGTTTTTT.

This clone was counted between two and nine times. Written as DNA, the CDR3 is TGTGCCAGCAGCATAGGCGGGGGTCCAGATACGCAGTATTTT. Its protein product is CASSIGGGPDTQYF. The rearrangement uses TRBV7-3 and TRBJ2-3; TRBD2 matches 7 bases. Unmatched junction bases numbered 6, after V lost 5 bases and J lost 4 bases. The CDR3 runs 14 residues. Germline V gene lookup returns CDR1 SGHTA and CDR2 FQGTGA.

CDR3 in amino acids: CSVEGRGLDYGYTF. The CDR3 DNA follows: TGCAGCGTTGAAGGCAGGGGGCTCGACTATGGCTACACCTTC. The V and J genes are TRBV29-1 and TRBJ1-2; TRBD1 aligns across 8 bases. V shed 1 base, J shed 3 bases, and the junction held 4 bases outside the gene matches. The germline V gene encodes CDR1 SQVTM and CDR2 ANQGSEA. This CDR3 has 14 residues.

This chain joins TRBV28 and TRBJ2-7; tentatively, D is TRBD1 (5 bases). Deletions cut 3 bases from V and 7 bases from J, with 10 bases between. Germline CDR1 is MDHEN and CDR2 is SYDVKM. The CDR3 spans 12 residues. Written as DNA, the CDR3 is TGTGCCAGCAGTTTCCCTAGACAGGAGCAGTACTTC. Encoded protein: CASSFPRQEQYF.

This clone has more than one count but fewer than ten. Written as DNA, the CDR3 is TGTGCCAGCAGCGAGGGGATAAACACTGAAGCTTTCTTT. Translating it yields CASSEGINTEAFF. The chain links TRBV5-4 to TRBJ1-1, with D maybe TRBD1 (5 bases). CDR3 size: 13 residues. V lost 4 bases and J 2 bases, leaving 9 bases between the germline ends. From germline, CDR1 is SGHNT and CDR2 YYREEE (reference sequence).

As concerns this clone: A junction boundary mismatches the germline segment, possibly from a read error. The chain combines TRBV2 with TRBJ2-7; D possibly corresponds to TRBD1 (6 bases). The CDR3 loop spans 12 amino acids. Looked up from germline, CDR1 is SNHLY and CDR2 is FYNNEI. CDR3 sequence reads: CASSEHRELSDF. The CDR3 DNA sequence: TGTGCCAGCAGTGAACACAGGGAGTTATCTGACTTC.

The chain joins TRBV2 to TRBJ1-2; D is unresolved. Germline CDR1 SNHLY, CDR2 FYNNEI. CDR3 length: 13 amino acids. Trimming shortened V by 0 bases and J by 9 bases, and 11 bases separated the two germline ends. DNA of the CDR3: TGTGCCAGCAGTGAAGCCCGGAGGGCTAGCTACACCTTC. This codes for CASSEARRASYTF.

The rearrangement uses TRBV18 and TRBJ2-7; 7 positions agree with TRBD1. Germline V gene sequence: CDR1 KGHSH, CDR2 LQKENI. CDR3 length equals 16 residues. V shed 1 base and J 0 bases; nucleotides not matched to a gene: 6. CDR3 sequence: CASSPLRDRGSYEQYF. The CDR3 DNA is TGTGCCAGCTCACCACTCCGGGACAGAGGCTCCTACGAGCAGTACTTC.

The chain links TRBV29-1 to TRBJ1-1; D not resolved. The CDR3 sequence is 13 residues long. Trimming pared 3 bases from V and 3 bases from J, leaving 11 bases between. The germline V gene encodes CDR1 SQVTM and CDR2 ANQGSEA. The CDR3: CSVDVGYDTEAFF. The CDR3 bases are TGCAGCGTTGATGTGGGATATGACACTGAAGCTTTCTTT.

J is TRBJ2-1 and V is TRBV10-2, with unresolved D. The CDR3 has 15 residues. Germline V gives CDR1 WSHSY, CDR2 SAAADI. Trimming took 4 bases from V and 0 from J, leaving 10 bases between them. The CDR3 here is CASSAEASSYNEQFF. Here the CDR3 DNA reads TGCGCCAGCAGTGCAGAAGCGAGCTCCTACAATGAGCAGTTCTTC.

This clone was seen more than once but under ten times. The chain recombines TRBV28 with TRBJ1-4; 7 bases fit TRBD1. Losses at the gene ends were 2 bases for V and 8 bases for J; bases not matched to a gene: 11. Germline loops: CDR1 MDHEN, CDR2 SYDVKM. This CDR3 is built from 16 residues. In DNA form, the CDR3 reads TGTGCCAGCAGTTTAGAGGGGGCCGGACTCAGAGAAAAACTGTTTTTT. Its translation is CASSLEGAGLREKLFF.

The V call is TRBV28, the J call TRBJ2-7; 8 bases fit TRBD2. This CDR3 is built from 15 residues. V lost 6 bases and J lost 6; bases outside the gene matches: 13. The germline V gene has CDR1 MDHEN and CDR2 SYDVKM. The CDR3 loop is CASSRPGTRAIEQYF. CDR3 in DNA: TGTGCCAGCAGCCGCCCGGGGACTAGGGCCATCGAGCAGTACTTC.

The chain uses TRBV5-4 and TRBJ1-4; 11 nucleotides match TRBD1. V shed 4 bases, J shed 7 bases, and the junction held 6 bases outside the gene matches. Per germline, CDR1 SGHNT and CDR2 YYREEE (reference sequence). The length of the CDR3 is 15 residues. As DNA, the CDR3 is TGTGCCAGCAGCCGGCCCGGGACAGGGGGTGAAAAACTGTTTTTT. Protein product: CASSRPGTGGEKLFF. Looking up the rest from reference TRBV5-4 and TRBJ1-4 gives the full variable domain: ETGVTQSPTHLIKTRGQQVTLRCSSQSGHNTVSWYQQALGQGPQFIFQYYREEENGRGNFPPRFSGLQFPNYSSELNVNALELDDSALYLCASSRPGTGGEKLFFGSGTQLSVL.

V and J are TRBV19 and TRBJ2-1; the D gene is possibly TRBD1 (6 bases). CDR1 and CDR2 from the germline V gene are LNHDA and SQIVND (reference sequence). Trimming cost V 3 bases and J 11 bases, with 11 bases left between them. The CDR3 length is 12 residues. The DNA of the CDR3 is TGTGCCAGTAGTATCCGGCAGGGGAAGCAGTTCTTC. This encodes CASSIRQGKQFF.

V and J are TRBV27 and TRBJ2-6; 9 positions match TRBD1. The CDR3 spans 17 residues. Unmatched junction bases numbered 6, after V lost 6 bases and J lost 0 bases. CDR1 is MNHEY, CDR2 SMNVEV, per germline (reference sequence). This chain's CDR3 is CASRRTGAYSGANVLTF. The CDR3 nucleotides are TGTGCCAGCAGGAGGACAGGGGCGTACTCTGGGGCCAACGTCCTGACTTTC.

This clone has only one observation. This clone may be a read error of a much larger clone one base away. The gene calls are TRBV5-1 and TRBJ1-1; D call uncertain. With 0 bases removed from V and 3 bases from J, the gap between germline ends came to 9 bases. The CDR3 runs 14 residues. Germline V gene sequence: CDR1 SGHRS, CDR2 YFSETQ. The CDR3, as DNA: TGCGCCAGCAGCTTGGTCGATGTGGACACTGAAGCTTTCTTT. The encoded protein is CASSLVDVDTEAFF.

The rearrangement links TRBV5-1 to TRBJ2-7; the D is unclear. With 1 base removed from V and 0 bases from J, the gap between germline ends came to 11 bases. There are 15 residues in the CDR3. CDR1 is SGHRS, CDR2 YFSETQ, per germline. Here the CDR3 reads CASSLNTDNSYEQYF. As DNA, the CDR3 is TGCGCCAGCAGCTTGAACACTGATAACTCCTACGAGCAGTACTTC.

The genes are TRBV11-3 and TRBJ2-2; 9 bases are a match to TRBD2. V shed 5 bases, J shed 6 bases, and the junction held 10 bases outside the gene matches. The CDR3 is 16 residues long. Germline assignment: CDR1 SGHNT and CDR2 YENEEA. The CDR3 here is CASSIAGTSSPGELFF. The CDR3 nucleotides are TGTGCCAGCAGCATAGCTGGGACTAGCTCACCCGGGGAGCTGTTTTTT.